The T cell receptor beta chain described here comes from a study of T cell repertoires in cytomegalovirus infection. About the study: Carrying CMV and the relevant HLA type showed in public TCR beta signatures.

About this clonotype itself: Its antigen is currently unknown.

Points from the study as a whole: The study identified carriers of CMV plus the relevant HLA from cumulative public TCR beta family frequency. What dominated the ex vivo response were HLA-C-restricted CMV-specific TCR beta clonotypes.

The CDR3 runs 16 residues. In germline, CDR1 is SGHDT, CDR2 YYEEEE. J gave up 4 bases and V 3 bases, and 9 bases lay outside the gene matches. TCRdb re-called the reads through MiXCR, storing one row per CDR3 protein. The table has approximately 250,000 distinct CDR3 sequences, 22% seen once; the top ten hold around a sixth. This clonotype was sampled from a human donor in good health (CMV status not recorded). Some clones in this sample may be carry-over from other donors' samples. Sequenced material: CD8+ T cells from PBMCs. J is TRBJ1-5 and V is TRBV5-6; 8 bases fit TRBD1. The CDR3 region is CASSSTGTGSNQPQHF. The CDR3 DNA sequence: TGTGCCAGCAGCTCGACCGGGACAGGATCTAATCAGCCCCAGCATTTT. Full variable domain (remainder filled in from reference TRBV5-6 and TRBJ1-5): DAGVTQSPTHLIKTRGQQVTLRCSPKSGHDTVSWYQQALGQGPQFIFQYYEEEERQRGNFPDRFSGHQFPNYSSELNVNALLLGDSALYLCASSSTGTGSNQPQHFGDGTRLSIL.